Below, one T cell receptor (beta chain) is given with its context. Its matching antigen is unknown. This sample is drawn from a study of tumor and adjacent non-tumor tissue in lung cancer. About the study: Histology: 12 adenocarcinoma, a couple of squamous cell carcinoma, 1 small cell lung cancer. Stage I to III disease affected 9 to 10 men and roughly five women aged about 31 to 85. On average, productive TCRbeta reads reached about 4.17 million per sample. Regarding the study as a whole: Compared with tumor, normal lung showed significantly lower TCR diversity.

Three rounds of nested PCR, following a modified ARM-PCR protocol, produced the TCRbeta library. TCRdb itself ran the multiplex PCR reads through MiXCR, one entry per CDR3 protein. The sample consists of about 90,000 distinct CDR3 sequences, 65% to 80% of them appearing once. RNA was extracted from bulk tissue without any cell sorting. Distant lung tissue was collected more than 3 cm away from the tumor edge. The sample was distant non-tumor lung tissue. This clonotype was obtained from a woman between 45 and 65 years old with non-small cell lung cancer.

The CDR3 here is CASSLPFEEPGANVLTF. The CDR3 DNA reads TGTGCCAGCAGTTTACCCTTCGAGGAGCCTGGGGCCAACGTCCTGACTTTC. This chain links TRBV28 with TRBJ2-6; D uncertain. Looked up from germline, CDR1 is MDHEN and CDR2 is SYDVKM. This CDR3 has 17 residues. Trimming removed 2 bases from V and 2 bases from J, with 13 bases in between.